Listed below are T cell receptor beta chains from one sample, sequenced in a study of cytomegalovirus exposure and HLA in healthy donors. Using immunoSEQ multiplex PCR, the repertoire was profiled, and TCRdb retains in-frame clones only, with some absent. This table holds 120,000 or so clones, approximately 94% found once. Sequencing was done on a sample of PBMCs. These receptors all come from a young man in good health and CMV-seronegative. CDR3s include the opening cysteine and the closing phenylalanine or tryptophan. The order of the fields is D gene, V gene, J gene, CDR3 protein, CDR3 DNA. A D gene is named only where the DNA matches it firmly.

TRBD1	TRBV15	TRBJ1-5	CATSREGDRPQHF	TGTGCCACCAGCAGAGAGGGGGACAGGCCCCAGCATTTT
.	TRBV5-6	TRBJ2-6	CASSLVGGRGANVLTF	TGTGCCAGCAGCTTGGTCGGGGGGCGTGGGGCCAACGTCCTGACTTTC
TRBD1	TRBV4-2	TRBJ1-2	CASSPREGAGYGYTF	TGTGCCAGCAGCCCCCGGGAGGGGGCTGGCTATGGCTACACCTTC
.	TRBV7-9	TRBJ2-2	CASRPLNTGELFF	TGTGCCAGCAGACCCCTAAACACCGGGGAGCTGTTTTTT
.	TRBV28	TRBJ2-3	CASSLTRVSDTQYF	TGTGCCAGCAGCCTGACTCGGGTTTCAGATACGCAGTATTTT
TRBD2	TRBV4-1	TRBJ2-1	CASSGGLAGVGQFF	TGCGCCAGCAGCGGGGGACTAGCGGGAGTAGGGCAGTTCTTC
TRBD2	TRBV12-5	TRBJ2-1	CASGGLAELNEQFF	TGTGCTAGTGGGGGACTAGCGGAGCTGAATGAGCAGTTCTTC
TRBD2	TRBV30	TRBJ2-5	CAWRVRMGGRAIYPQETQYF	TGTGCCTGGAGGGTCCGGATGGGCGGGAGGGCCATTTACCCTCAAGAGACCCAGTACTTC
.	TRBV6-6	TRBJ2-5	CASSYGGARETQYF	TGTGCCAGCAGTTACGGGGGGGCCCGAGAGACCCAGTACTTC
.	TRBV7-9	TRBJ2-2	CASSQALGGTGELFF	TGTGCCAGCAGCCAAGCTCTTGGAGGAACCGGGGAGCTGTTTTTT
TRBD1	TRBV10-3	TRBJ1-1	CAIRGTAGMNTEAFF	TGTGCCATCAGGGGGACAGCCGGGATGAACACTGAAGCTTTCTTT
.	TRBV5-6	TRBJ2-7	CASSFGQVLAYEQYF	TGTGCCAGCAGCTTTGGGCAGGTCCTTGCCTACGAGCAGTACTTC
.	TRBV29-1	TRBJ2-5	CSVDSDLAQYF	TGCAGCGTTGATTCAGACTTGGCCCAGTACTTC
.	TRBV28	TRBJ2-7	CASSSIILQGIYDEQYF	TGTGCCAGCAGTTCTATTATCCTACAGGGAATTTATGACGAGCAGTACTTC
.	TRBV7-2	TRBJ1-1	CASSLVGRAAFF	TGTGCCAGCAGCTTAGTGGGCAGGGCGGCTTTCTTT
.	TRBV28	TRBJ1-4	CASTPLHRASPNEKLFF	TGTGCCAGCACCCCTTTGCACAGGGCAAGCCCAAATGAAAAACTGTTTTTT
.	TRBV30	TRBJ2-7	CAWSLFAGRSYEQYF	TGTGCCTGGAGTTTGTTTGCAGGAAGGTCCTACGAGCAGTACTTC
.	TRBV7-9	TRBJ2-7	CASTTRGEQYF	TGTGCCAGCACTACCCGCGGGGAGCAGTACTTC
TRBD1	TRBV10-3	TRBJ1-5	CAISETGTANQPQHF	TGTGCCATCAGTGAGACTGGGACAGCGAATCAGCCCCAGCATTTT
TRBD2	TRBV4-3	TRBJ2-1	CASSQDIGGDNEQFF	TGCGCCAGCAGCCAAGATATTGGGGGGGACAATGAGCAGTTCTTC
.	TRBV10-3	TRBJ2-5	CAISELKGAGETQYF	TGTGCCATCAGTGAGTTAAAGGGCGCGGGTGAGACCCAGTACTTC
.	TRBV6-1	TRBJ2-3	CASSDGATSSTDTQYF	TGTGCCAGCAGTGATGGGGCCACCTCTAGCACAGATACGCAGTATTTT
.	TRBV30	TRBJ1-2	CAWSDRGTYGYTF	TGTGCCTGGAGTGACCGGGGGACTTATGGCTACACCTTC
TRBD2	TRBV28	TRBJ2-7	CASSFPTRGRSEQYF	TGTGCCAGCAGTTTCCCCACCCGCGGGAGATCCGAGCAGTACTTC
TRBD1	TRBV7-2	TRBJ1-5	CASSSSTGENQPQHF	TGTGCCAGCAGCTCAAGTACAGGGGAGAATCAGCCCCAGCATTTT
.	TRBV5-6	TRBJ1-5	CASSRGGPNFGGNQPQHF	TGTGCCAGCAGCCGAGGGGGACCCAACTTCGGGGGCAATCAGCCCCAGCATTTT